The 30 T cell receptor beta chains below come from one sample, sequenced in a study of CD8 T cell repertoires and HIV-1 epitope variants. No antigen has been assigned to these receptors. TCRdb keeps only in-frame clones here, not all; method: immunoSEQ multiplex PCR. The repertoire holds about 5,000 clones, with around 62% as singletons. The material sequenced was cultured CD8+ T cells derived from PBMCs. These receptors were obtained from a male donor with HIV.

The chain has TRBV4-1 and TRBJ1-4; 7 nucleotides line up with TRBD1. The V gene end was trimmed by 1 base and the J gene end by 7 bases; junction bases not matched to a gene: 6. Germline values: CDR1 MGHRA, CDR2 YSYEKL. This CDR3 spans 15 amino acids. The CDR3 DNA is TGCGCCAGCAGCCAAGTAGCGCAGGGGGGTGAAAAACTGTTTTTT. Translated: CASSQVAQGGEKLFF.

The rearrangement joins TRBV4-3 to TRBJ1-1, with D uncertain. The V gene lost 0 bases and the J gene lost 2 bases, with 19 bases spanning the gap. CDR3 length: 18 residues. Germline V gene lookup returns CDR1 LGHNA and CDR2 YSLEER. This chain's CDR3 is CASSQEEGDHGPNTEAFF. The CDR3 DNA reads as TGCGCCAGCAGCCAAGAAGAAGGAGATCACGGACCAAACACTGAAGCTTTCTTT.

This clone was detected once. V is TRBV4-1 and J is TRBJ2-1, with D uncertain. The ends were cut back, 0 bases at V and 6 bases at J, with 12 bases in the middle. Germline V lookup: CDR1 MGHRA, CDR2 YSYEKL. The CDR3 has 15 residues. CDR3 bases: TGCGCCAGCAGCCAAGAAGGTCTATGGTCCAATGAGCAGTTCTTC. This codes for CASSQEGLWSNEQFF.

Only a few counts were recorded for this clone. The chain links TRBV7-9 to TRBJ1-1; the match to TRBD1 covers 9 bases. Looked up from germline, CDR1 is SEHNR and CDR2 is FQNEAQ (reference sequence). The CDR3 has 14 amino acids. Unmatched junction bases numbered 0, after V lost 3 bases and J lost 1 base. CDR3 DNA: TGTGCCAGCAGCTTGGGACAGGGGAACACTGAAGCTTTCTTT. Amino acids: CASSLGQGNTEAFF.

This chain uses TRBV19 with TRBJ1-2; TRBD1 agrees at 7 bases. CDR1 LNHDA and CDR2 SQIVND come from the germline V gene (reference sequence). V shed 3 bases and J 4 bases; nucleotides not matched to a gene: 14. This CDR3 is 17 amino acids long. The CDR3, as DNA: TGTGCCAGTAGTATCACCCGGACAGGTTTGCTGCGCTATGGCTACACCTTC. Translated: CASSITRTGLLRYGYTF.

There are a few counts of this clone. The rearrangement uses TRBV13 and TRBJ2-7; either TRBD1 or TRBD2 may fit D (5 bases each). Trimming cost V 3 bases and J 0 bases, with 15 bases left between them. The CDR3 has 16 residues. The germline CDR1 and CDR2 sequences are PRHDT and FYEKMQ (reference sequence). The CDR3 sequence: CASSLGPPTASYEQYF. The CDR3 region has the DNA TGTGCCAGCAGCTTGGGACCGCCGACTGCCTCCTACGAGCAGTACTTC. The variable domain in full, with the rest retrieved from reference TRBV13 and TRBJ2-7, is AAGVIQSPRHLIKEKRETATLKCYPIPRHDTVYWYQQGPGQDPQFLISFYEKMQSDKGSIPDRFSAQQFSDYHSELNMSSLELGDSALYFCASSLGPPTASYEQYFGPGTRLTVT.

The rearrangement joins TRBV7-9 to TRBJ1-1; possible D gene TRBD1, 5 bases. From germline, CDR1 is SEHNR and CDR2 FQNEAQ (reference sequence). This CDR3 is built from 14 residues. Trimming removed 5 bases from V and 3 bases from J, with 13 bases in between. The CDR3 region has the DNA TGTGCCAGCAGCAGAGTGGGGGGAGACACTGAAGCTTTCTTT. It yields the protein CASSRVGGDTEAFF.

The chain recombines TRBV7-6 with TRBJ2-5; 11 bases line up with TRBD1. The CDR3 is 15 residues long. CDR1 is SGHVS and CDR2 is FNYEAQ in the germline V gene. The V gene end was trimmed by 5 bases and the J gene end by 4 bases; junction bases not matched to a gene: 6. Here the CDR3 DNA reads TGTGCCAGCAGCCACGGACAGGGGGCCCGAGAGACCCAGTACTTC. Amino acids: CASSHGQGARETQYF.

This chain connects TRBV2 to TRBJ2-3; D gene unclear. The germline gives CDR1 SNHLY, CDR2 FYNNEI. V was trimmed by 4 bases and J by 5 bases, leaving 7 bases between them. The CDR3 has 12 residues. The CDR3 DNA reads TGTGCCAGCAGTGGTGGCCGAGATACGCAGTATTTT. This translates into CASSGGRDTQYF.

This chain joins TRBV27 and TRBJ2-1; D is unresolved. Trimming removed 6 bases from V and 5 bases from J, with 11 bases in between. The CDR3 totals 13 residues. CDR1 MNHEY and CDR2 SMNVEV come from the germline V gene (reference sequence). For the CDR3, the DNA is TGTGCCAGCAGCCAAGCGTACAACAATGAGCAGTTCTTC. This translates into CASSQAYNNEQFF.

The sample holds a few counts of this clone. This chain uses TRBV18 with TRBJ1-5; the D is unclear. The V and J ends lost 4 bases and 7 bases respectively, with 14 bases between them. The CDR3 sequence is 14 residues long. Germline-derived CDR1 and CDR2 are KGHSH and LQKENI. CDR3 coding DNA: TGTGCCAGCTCACTACTGGAGGGAAAACAGCCCCAGCATTTT. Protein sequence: CASSLLEGKQPQHF.

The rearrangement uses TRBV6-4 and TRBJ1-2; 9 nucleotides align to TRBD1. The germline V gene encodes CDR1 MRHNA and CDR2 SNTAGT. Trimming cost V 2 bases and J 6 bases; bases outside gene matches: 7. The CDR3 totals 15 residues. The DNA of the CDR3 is TGTGCCAGCAGTGACACCTGGGACAGGGTGAATGGCTACACCTTC. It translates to CASSDTWDRVNGYTF.

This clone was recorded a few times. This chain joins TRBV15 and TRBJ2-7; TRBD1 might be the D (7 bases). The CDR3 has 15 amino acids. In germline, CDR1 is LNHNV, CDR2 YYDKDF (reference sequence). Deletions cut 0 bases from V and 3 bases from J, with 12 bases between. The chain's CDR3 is CATSRDRQGGYEQYF. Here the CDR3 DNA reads TGTGCCACCAGCAGAGATCGGCAGGGGGGCTACGAGCAGTACTTC.

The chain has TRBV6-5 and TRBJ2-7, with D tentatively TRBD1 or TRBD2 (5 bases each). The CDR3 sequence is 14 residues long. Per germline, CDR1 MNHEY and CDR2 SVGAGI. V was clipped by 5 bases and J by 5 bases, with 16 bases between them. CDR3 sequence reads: CASSPGPTGNEQYF. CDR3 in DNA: TGTGCCAGCAGTCCGGGACCCACCGGGAACGAGCAGTACTTC.

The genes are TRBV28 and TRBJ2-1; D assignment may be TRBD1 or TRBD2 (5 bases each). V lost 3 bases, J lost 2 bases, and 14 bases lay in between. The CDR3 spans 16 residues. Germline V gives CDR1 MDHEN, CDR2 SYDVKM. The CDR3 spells CASSLGMRDAYNEQFF. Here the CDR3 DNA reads TGTGCCAGCAGTTTGGGGATGAGGGACGCCTACAATGAGCAGTTCTTC.

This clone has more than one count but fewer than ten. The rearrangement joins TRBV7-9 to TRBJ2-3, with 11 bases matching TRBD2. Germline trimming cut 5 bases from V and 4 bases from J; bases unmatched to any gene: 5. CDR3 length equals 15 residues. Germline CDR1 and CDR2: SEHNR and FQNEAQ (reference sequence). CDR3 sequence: CASSTTSGGPDTQYF. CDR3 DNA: TGTGCCAGCAGCACTACTAGCGGGGGACCAGATACGCAGTATTTT. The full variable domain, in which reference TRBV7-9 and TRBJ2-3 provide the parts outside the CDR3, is DTGVSQNPRHKITKRGQNVTFRCDPISEHNRLYWYRQTLGQGPEFLTYFQNEAQLEKSRLLSDRFSAERPKGSFSTLEIQRTEQGDSAMYLCASSTTSGGPDTQYFGPGTRLTVL.

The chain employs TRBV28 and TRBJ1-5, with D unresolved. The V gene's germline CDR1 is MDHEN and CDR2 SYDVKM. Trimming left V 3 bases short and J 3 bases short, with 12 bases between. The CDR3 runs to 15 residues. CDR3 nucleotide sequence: TGTGCCAGCAGTTTTGATGGACGGTACAATCAGCCCCAGCATTTT. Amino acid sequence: CASSFDGRYNQPQHF.

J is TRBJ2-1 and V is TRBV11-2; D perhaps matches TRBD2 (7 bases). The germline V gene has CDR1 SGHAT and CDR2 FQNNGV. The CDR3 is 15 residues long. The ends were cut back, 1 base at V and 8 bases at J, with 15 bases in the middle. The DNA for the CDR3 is TGTGCCAGCAGCTTAGGAGGGAGGGGGGTCGATGAGCAGTTCTTC. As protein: CASSLGGRGVDEQFF.

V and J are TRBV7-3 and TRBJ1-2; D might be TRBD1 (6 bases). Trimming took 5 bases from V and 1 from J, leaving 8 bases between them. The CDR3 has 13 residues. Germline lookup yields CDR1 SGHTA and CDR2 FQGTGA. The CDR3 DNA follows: TGTGCCAGCAGCCCGGACAGTAACTATGGCTACACCTTC. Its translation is CASSPDSNYGYTF.

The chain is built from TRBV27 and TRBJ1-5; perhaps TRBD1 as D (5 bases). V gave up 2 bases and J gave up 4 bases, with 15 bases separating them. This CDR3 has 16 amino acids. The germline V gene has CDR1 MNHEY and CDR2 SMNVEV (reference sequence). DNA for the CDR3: TGTGCCAGCAGTTTAACGTCGGGGGACTGGAATCAGCCCCAGCATTTT. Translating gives CASSLTSGDWNQPQHF.

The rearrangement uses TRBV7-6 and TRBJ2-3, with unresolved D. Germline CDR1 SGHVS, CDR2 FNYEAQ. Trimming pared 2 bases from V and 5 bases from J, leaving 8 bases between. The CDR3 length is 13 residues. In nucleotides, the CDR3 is TGTGCCAGCAGCTTACTTAGCCTAGATACGCAGTATTTT. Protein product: CASSLLSLDTQYF.

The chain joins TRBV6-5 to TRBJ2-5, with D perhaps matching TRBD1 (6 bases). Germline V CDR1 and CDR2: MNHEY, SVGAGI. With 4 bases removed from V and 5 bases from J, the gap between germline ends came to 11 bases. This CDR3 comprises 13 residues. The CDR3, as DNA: TGTGCCAGCAGTTCAAGGGGGACGGAGACCCAGTACTTC. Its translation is CASSSRGTETQYF.

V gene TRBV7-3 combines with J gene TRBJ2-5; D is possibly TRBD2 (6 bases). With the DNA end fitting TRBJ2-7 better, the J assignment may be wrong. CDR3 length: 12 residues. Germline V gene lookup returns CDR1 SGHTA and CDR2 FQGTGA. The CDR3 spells CASSLRAGEQYF. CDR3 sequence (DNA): TGTGCCAGCAGCTTACGAGCGGGCGAGCAGTACTTC.

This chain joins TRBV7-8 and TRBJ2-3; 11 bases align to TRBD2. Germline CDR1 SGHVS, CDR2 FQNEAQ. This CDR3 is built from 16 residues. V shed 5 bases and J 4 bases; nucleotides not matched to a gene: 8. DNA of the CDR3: TGTGCCAGCAGCCGCTGGACTAGCGGGTATTCAGATACGCAGTATTTT. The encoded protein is CASSRWTSGYSDTQYF.

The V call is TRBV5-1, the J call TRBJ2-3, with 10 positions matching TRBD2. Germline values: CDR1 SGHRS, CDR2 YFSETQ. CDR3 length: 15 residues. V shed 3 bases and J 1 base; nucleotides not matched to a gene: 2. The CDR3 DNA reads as TGCGCCAGCAGCTCAGGACTAGCGGGCACAGATACGCAGTATTTT. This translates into CASSSGLAGTDTQYF.

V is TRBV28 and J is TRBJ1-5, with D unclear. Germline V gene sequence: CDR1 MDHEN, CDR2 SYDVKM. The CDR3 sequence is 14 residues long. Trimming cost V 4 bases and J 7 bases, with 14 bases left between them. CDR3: CASSSPHGGQPQHF. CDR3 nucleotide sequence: TGTGCCAGCAGTTCTCCCCATGGAGGGCAGCCCCAGCATTTT.

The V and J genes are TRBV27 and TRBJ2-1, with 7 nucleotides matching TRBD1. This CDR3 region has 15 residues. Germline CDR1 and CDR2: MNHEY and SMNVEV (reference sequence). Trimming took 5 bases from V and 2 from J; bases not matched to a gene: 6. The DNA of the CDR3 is TGTGCCAGCAGTCAATTACAGGGGACCTACAATGAGCAGTTCTTC. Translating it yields CASSQLQGTYNEQFF.

CDR3 in DNA: TGTGCCAGCAGCGTAGTAGCGTACGCGAACACCGGGGAGCTGTTTTTT. This encodes CASSVVAYANTGELFF. V and J are TRBV9 and TRBJ2-2; TRBD2 is a possible D gene (5 bases). The CDR3 extends over 16 amino acids. From germline, CDR1 is SGDLS and CDR2 YYNGEE. V gave up 0 bases and J gave up 0 bases, with 9 bases separating them. The full variable domain, in which reference TRBV9 and TRBJ2-2 provide the parts outside the CDR3, is DSGVTQTPKHLITATGQRVTLRCSPRSGDLSVYWYQQSLDQGLQFLIQYYNGEERAKGNILERFSAQQFPDLHSELNLSSLELGDSALYFCASSVVAYANTGELFFGEGSRLTVL.

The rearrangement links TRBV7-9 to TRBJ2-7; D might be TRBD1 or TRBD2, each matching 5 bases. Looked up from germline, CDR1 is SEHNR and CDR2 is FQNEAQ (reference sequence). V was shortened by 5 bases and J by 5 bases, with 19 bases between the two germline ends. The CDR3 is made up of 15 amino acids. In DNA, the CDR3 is TGTGCCAGCAGCCCCCTCGGCCGCCTGGGGGACGAGCAGTACTTC. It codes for CASSPLGRLGDEQYF. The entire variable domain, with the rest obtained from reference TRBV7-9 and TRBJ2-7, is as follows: DTGVSQNPRHKITKRGQNVTFRCDPISEHNRLYWYRQTLGQGPEFLTYFQNEAQLEKSRLLSDRFSAERPKGSFSTLEIQRTEQGDSAMYLCASSPLGRLGDEQYFGPGTRLTVT.

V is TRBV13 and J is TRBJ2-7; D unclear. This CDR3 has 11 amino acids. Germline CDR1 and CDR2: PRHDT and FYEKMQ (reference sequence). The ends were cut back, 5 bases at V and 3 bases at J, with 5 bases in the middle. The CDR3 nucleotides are TGTGCCAGCAGCAACCTCTACGAGCAGTACTTC. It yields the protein CASSNLYEQYF.